This paragraph reports one TCR beta chain. Which antigen it targets is not known. The sample holds no much larger clone one base away, and base qualities are not on file. The data were obtained in a study of early T cells in non-severe SARS-CoV-2 infection (dated by TCRdb to the early 2020s). Regarding the research as a whole: Because TCR sequencing relied on bulk RNA taken from unsorted whole blood, pairing of alpha and beta chains was not possible. Points the paper makes about the study in general: VDJdb matching was skewed toward anti-spike CD8 responses and likely underestimated virus-specific expansions by missing private and CD4 specificities.

The study was a case-control design nested within a healthcare worker cohort in London, UK, with weekly nasopharyngeal swab PCR tests and blood sampling. Healthcare workers were enrolled in the week of the UK lockdown, from 23 to 31 March 2020, and were followed every week for up to 16 weeks. The library was made by 5' RACE. For sequencing, a NextSeq 500 was employed. Unique molecular identifiers were attached to individual cDNA molecules in the TCR library protocol so that sequencing error and PCR bias could be corrected. Both TCR alpha and beta chains were sequenced, and tight co-correlation was observed between alpha and beta sequence abundances in each sample. For the original study's pipeline: Decombinator V4 was used to annotate TCR sequences for V gene, J gene and CDR3. TCRs were defined as expanded if a significant change between any two time points was detected under a Poisson model with p below 0.0001. TCR abundances were normalised to the total number of TCRs sequenced per sample and were expressed as counts per million. TRAV1-2 paired with TRAJ12, TRAJ20 or TRAJ33 defined MAIT TCRs, while TRAV10 paired with TRAJ18 defined iNKT TCRs. VDJdb, accessed on 1 November 2021, was searched for TCRs annotated for CMV, EBV and SARS-CoV-2, and TCRs annotated for more than one antigen were excluded. TCRdb reworked the public reads: Q25 trimming with fastp, MiXCR clone assembly, productive beta chains retained. Each CDR3 protein appears once, grouped with its most common genes and DNA. The V and J calls, along with clone size, are taken from TCRdb and not from the paper's own processing. In all, the sample holds about 34,000 distinct CDR3 sequences, and roughly 5.7% of those were seen once. The biggest ten clones account for approximately 7.5% of the sample.

The CDR3 runs 12 residues from the cysteine to the phenylalanine. Only the CDR3 DNA is retained, 36 bases long and in frame from the first base. V trim: 2 bases; J trim: 8 bases; unmatched bases: 1. The germline V gene encodes CDR1 SGHDT and CDR2 YYEEEE. This receptor was identified in an adult who was a healthcare worker with PCR-confirmed SARS-CoV-2 infection or an uninfected control (not recorded which). The V gene is TRBV5-6 and the J gene is TRBJ2-7, with 10 bases matching TRBD1. The sample taken for sequencing was whole blood. The DNA is TGTGCCAGCAGCTTAGACAGGGGGCAGCAGTACTTC. It encodes CASSLDRGQQYF.